These 26 T cell receptor beta chains were sequenced from one sample in a study of blood T cell repertoires in COVID-19. The table came from immunoSEQ multiplex PCR; TCRdb's copy has only in-frame clones and leaves some out. The sample holds some 180,000 clones, roughly 80% seen once. Input material: PBMCs or T cells enriched from blood (not recorded which). These receptors were obtained from a man between 60 and 75 years old who had been exposed to COVID-19.

This chain's CDR3 is CATSEGPGGINQPQHF. DNA of the CDR3: TGTGCCACCAGTGAAGGCCCAGGGGGCATCAATCAGCCCCAGCATTTT. The chain has TRBV24-1 and TRBJ1-5; 8 nucleotides line up with TRBD1. This CDR3 region has 16 residues. The J segment lost 3 bases and the V segment lost 4 bases, leaving 7 bases of the junction unmatched. Germline V CDR1 and CDR2: KGHDR, SFDVKD.

The chain uses TRBV27 and TRBJ1-1; TRBD1 agrees at 7 bases. CDR1 is MNHEY, CDR2 SMNVEV, per germline (reference sequence). J was trimmed by 11 bases and V by 5 bases; bases with no gene match: 8. The CDR3 totals 12 residues. The CDR3 spells CASSLRGMRAFF. The CDR3, as DNA: TGTGCCAGCAGTCTCAGGGGGATGAGGGCTTTCTTT.

The sample holds a few counts of this clone. V is TRBV27 and J is TRBJ1-1; D is ambiguous. Trimming took 10 bases from V and 3 from J, leaving 15 bases between them. Germline V gene lookup returns CDR1 MNHEY and CDR2 SMNVEV (reference sequence). The length of the CDR3 is 13 residues. The CDR3 here is CATRSVWDTEAFF. CDR3 bases: TGTGCCACCCGAAGCGTATGGGACACTGAAGCTTTCTTT.

V usage is TRBV15 and J usage is TRBJ2-5, with 10 bases aligning to TRBD1. CDR3 size: 14 residues. The germline V gene has CDR1 LNHNV and CDR2 YYDKDF (reference sequence). V dropped 7 bases and J dropped 2; count of bases not matched to a gene: 4. The CDR3 DNA sequence: TGTGCCACCACTGGGACAGGGGTTCAAGAGACCCAGTACTTC. It is translated as CATTGTGVQETQYF.

The J gene is TRBJ1-5, the V gene TRBV3-1 (or the pseudogene TRBV3-2); D gene unclear. Trimming left V 0 bases short and J 4 bases short, with 10 bases between. The CDR3 consists of 15 residues. Germline values: CDR1 LGHDT, CDR2 YNNKEL (reference sequence). The CDR3 loop is CASSQDTRVNQPQHF. CDR3 DNA sequence: TGTGCCAGCAGCCAAGATACGAGGGTTAATCAGCCCCAGCATTTT.

The gene calls are TRBV12-3 or TRBV12-4 and TRBJ2-1; D is perhaps TRBD2 (5 bases). The CDR3 loop spans 13 amino acids. The V and J ends lost 3 bases and 4 bases respectively, with 7 bases between them. The CDR3 DNA sequence: TGTGCCAGCAGTTTTAGCGCATACAATGAGCAGTTCTTC. Protein sequence: CASSFSAYNEQFF.

This sequence joins TRBV7-2 and TRBJ1-2, with TRBD1 as a possible D gene (5 bases). V lost 0 bases and J lost 7, with 9 bases in between. Germline CDR1 reads SGHTA; CDR2 reads FQGNSA. The CDR3 length is 13 residues. In nucleotides, the CDR3 is TGTGCCAGCAGCTTAGCGCAGGGCTCTGGCTACACCTTC. This gives the protein CASSLAQGSGYTF.

V usage is TRBV19 and J usage is TRBJ2-1; D not certain. V lost 3 bases, J lost 3 bases, and 9 bases lay in between. The CDR3 sequence is 14 residues long. Germline lookup yields CDR1 LNHDA and CDR2 SQIVND (reference sequence). CDR3 residues: CASSIMRSYNEQFF. The CDR3 nucleotides read TGTGCCAGTAGTATTATGCGGAGCTACAATGAGCAGTTCTTC.

The chain carries TRBV6-6 and TRBJ1-1, with a weak D call TRBD1 (5 bases). Germline V gives CDR1 MNHNY, CDR2 SVGAGI (reference sequence). This CDR3 comprises 13 residues. Trimming left V 4 bases short and J 11 bases short, with 17 bases between. CDR3 in DNA: TGTGCCAGCAGTTCCGGACACGGCAGGATGGCTTTCTTT. Amino acid sequence: CASSSGHGRMAFF.

The chain links TRBV11-2 to TRBJ1-4; 7 bases match TRBD1. The germline V gene encodes CDR1 SGHAT and CDR2 FQNNGV. Losses at the gene ends were 4 bases for V and 8 bases for J; bases not matched to a gene: 10. CDR3 length: 15 amino acids. CDR3 in amino acids: CASSSNRGLGEKLFF. The CDR3 DNA follows: TGTGCCAGCAGCTCGAACAGGGGATTAGGCGAAAAACTGTTTTTT. Based on the CDR3 plus reference TRBV11-2 and TRBJ1-4, the full variable domain is EAGVAQSPRYKIIEKRQSVAFWCNPISGHATLYWYQQILGQGPKLLIQFQNNGVVDDSQLPKDRFSAERLKGVDSTLKIQPAKLEDSAVYLCASSSNRGLGEKLFFGSGTQLSVL.

The chain is built from TRBV7-8 and TRBJ2-5; 9 bases are shared with TRBD1. Germline V lookup: CDR1 SGHVS, CDR2 FQNEAQ. After removal of 0 bases from V and 2 bases from J, the junction contained 4 bases not matched to a gene. This CDR3 comprises 16 residues. For the CDR3, the DNA is TGTGCCAGCAGCTTAGCTACAGGGACAGGGCAAGAGACCCAGTACTTC. Translated: CASSLATGTGQETQYF. The full variable domain, with the rest looked up from reference TRBV7-8 and TRBJ2-5, is GAGVSQSPRYKVAKRGQDVALRCDPISGHVSLFWYQQALGQGPEFLTYFQNEAQLDKSGLPSDRFFAERPEGSVSTLKIQRTQQEDSAVYLCASSLATGTGQETQYFGPGTRLLVL.

The chain links TRBV7-3 to TRBJ2-1; 7 positions match TRBD2. J was trimmed by 4 bases and V by 0 bases; bases with no gene match: 6. This CDR3 has 16 residues. CDR1 and CDR2 (germline): SGHTA, FQGTGA. The CDR3 DNA reads as TGTGCCAGCAGCTTAACTATCGCTAGCGGATACAATGAGCAGTTCTTC. It translates to CASSLTIASGYNEQFF.

The J gene is TRBJ2-7, the V gene TRBV2; 11 bases agree with TRBD2. V dropped 9 bases and J dropped 5; count of bases not matched to a gene: 9. CDR3 length: 14 amino acids. Looked up from germline, CDR1 is SNHLY and CDR2 is FYNNEI. This CDR3 is CARSLAGGPHEQYF. The DNA of the CDR3 is TGTGCCAGGTCGCTAGCGGGAGGCCCCCACGAGCAGTACTTC.

The V and J genes are TRBV7-2 and TRBJ2-1; 10 bases map to TRBD1. V lost 5 bases to trimming and J lost 4 bases; unmatched junction nucleotides: 5. This CDR3 region has 15 residues. Germline CDR1 reads SGHTA; CDR2 reads FQGNSA. CDR3 sequence (DNA): TGTGCCAGCAGCGACGACAGGGGGCCTTACAATGAGCAGTTCTTC. Protein product: CASSDDRGPYNEQFF.

The chain joins TRBV11-2 to TRBJ2-5; TRBD1 matches 7 bases. The CDR3 contains 14 residues. The J segment lost 4 bases and the V segment lost 5 bases, leaving 7 bases of the junction unmatched. Germline-derived CDR1 and CDR2 are SGHAT and FQNNGV. The CDR3 loop reads CASSIGQARETQYF. The CDR3 DNA follows: TGTGCCAGCAGCATCGGACAGGCTCGAGAGACCCAGTACTTC.

This chain joins TRBV6-1 and TRBJ2-5; TRBD1 is a possible D gene (5 bases). The germline V gene encodes CDR1 MNHNS and CDR2 SASEGT. V was pared by 2 bases and J by 5 bases, with 9 bases between. The CDR3 runs 13 residues. The CDR3 nucleotides read TGTGCCAGCAGTGAATCAGGGTGGGAGACCCAGTACTTC. As protein: CASSESGWETQYF.

The chain is built from TRBV29-1 and TRBJ2-5; weak D call: TRBD2 (5 bases). Trimming cost V 4 bases and J 1 base, with 13 bases left between them. The CDR3 sequence is 14 residues long. Germline CDR1 is SQVTM and CDR2 is ANQGSEA. The CDR3 bases are TGCAGCGTTGTTCGCCAGCGGACCCAAGAGACCCAGTACTTC. It translates to CSVVRQRTQETQYF.

The chain uses TRBV15 and TRBJ1-1; no reliable D call. The CDR3 is made up of 14 amino acids. V dropped 5 bases and J dropped 1 base, with 11 bases sitting between them. CDR1 and CDR2 (germline): LNHNV, YYDKDF (reference sequence). CDR3 sequence (DNA): TGTGCCACCAGCCCCGGGGTACGGAACACTGAAGCTTTCTTT. Translation: CATSPGVRNTEAFF.

The chain carries TRBV7-9 and TRBJ1-6, with 7 bases that match TRBD1. V lost 2 bases to trimming and J lost 10 bases; unmatched junction nucleotides: 8. The CDR3 is made up of 15 amino acids. Germline V lookup: CDR1 SEHNR, CDR2 FQNEAQ (reference sequence). The CDR3 DNA reads TGTGCCAGCAGCTTATTCGGCAGGGGGGACTCACCCCTCCACTTT. This encodes CASSLFGRGDSPLHF. The full variable domain, with the rest looked up from reference TRBV7-9 and TRBJ1-6, is DTGVSQNPRHKITKRGQNVTFRCDPISEHNRLYWYRQTLGQGPEFLTYFQNEAQLEKSRLLSDRFSAERPKGSFSTLEIQRTEQGDSAMYLCASSLFGRGDSPLHFGNGTRLTVT.

The chain carries TRBV7-9 and TRBJ2-3, with 8 bases lining up with TRBD2. CDR3 size: 15 residues. Germline values: CDR1 SEHNR, CDR2 FQNEAQ (reference sequence). V lost 2 bases, J lost 2 bases, and 3 bases stayed unmatched. The CDR3, as DNA: TGTGCCAGCAGCTTACGCGGGGGGCCCACAGATACGCAGTATTTT. This sequence encodes CASSLRGGPTDTQYF.

J is TRBJ2-1 and V is TRBV4-1, with D unclear. Germline V lookup: CDR1 MGHRA, CDR2 YSYEKL. The CDR3 is made up of 15 amino acids. V was pared by 0 bases and J by 6 bases, with 12 bases between. CDR3 in amino acids: CASSQEEFSINEQFF. The CDR3 DNA sequence: TGCGCCAGCAGCCAAGAAGAGTTCTCCATCAATGAGCAGTTCTTC.

V and J are TRBV6-2 or TRBV6-3 and TRBJ1-5; D is ambiguous. This CDR3 has 13 amino acids. CDR1 and CDR2 from the germline V gene are MNHEY and SVGEGT. The V and J ends lost 7 bases and 9 bases respectively, with 16 bases between them. The CDR3 DNA follows: TGTGCCAGCACCCCACGTCGAGGGCCGCCCCAGCATTTT. Translation gives CASTPRRGPPQHF.

V is TRBV3-1 (or the pseudogene TRBV3-2) and J is TRBJ2-3, with 12 bases identical to TRBD2. The CDR3 has 17 residues. Unmatched junction bases numbered 10, after V lost 1 base and J lost 8 bases. CDR1 is LGHDT and CDR2 is YNNKEL in the germline V gene (reference sequence). The CDR3 DNA is TGTGCCAGCAGCCAAGGGGGACTAGCGGGCTCCCGGGGTACGCAGTATTTT. Translation gives CASSQGGLAGSRGTQYF.

CDR3: CASRQVIGNEKLFF. The CDR3 bases are TGTGCCAGCAGACAGGTAATCGGGAATGAAAAACTGTTTTTT. The V and J genes are TRBV2 and TRBJ1-4, with a weak D call TRBD1 (5 bases). V was shortened by 6 bases and J by 5 bases, with 13 bases between the two germline ends. CDR1 and CDR2 from the germline V gene are SNHLY and FYNNEI. This CDR3 region has 14 residues.

The chain employs TRBV30 and TRBJ2-7, with a weak D call TRBD1 (6 bases). The V gene's germline CDR1 is GTSNPN and CDR2 SVGIG (reference sequence). With 0 bases removed from V and 5 bases from J, the gap between germline ends came to 20 bases. The CDR3 sequence is 16 residues long. The CDR3: CAWSVLSRQGRNEQYF. The CDR3 coding sequence is TGTGCCTGGAGTGTACTCTCGCGGCAGGGGCGGAACGAGCAGTACTTC.

The chain uses TRBV18 and TRBJ2-1; the match to TRBD2 covers 9 bases. The trim removed 2 bases at V and 6 bases at J, leaving 5 bases unmatched. Germline CDR1 KGHSH, CDR2 LQKENI. The CDR3 spans 15 residues. CDR3 loop: CASSPGLALRNEQFF. CDR3 nucleotide sequence: TGTGCCAGCTCACCAGGACTAGCGCTACGCAATGAGCAGTTCTTC.